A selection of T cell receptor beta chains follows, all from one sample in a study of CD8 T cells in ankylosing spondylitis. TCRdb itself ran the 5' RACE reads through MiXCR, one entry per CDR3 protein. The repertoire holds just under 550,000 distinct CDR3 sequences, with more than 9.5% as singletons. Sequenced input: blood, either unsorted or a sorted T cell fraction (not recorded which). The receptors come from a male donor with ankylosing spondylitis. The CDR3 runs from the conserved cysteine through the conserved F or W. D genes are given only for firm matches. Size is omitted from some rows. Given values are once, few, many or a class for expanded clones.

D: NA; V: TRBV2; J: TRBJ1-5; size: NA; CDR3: CASRRDNSNQPQHF; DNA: TGTGCCAGCAGGCGGGACAATAGCAATCAGCCCCAGCATTTT
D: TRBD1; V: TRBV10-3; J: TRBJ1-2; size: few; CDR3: CAIRRQGTNYGYTF; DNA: TGTGCCATCAGAAGACAGGGGACTAACTATGGCTACACCTTC
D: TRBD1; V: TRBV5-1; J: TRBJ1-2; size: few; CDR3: CASSSTGTDDYGYTF; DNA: TGCGCCAGCAGCTCTACCGGGACAGACGACTATGGCTACACCTTC
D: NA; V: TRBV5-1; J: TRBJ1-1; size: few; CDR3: CASRGSMNTEAFF; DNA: TGCGCCAGCAGAGGGAGCATGAACACTGAAGCTTTCTTT
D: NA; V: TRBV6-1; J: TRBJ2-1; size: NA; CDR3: CASSADGGYFSEQFF; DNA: TGTGCCAGCAGTGCTGACGGGGGCTACTTCAGTGAGCAGTTCTTC
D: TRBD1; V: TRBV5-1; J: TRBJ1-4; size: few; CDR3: CASSPNPTGGREKLFF; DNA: TGCGCCAGCAGCCCTAACCCAACAGGGGGACGTGAAAAACTGTTTTTT
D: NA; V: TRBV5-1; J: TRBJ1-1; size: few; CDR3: CASNPAGLGTEAFF; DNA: TGCGCCAGCAACCCCGCAGGGCTGGGCACTGAAGCTTTCTTT
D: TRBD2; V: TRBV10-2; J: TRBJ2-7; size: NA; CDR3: CASKGPGLAGVGYF; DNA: TGCGCCAGCAAGGGGCCGGGACTAGCGGGAGTCGGGTACTTC
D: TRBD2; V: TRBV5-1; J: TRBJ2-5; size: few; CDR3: CASSFNGLAGETQYF; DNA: TGCGCCAGCAGCTTTAACGGACTAGCGGGAGAGACCCAGTACTTC
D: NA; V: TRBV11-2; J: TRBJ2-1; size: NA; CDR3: CASTRLGNEQFF; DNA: TGTGCCAGCACGCGGCTAGGCAATGAGCAGTTCTTC
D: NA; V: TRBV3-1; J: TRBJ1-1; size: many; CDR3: CASSRARGTEAFF; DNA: TGTGCCAGCAGCCGGGCCAGGGGCACTGAAGCTTTCTTT